The 15 T cell receptor beta chains listed next were all sequenced from one sample in a study of blood T cell repertoires in COVID-19. TCRdb's copy holds only in-frame clones and misses some; the assay was immunoSEQ multiplex PCR. The sample records 290,000 or so clones, 90% being singletons. Sequenced: PBMCs or T cells enriched from blood (not recorded which). Receptor source: a woman in her twenties or thirties who had recovered from COVID-19.

CDR3 DNA: TGTGCCAGCAGCGTAGGACTTACGAACACTGAAGCTTTCTTT. Protein: CASSVGLTNTEAFF. The rearrangement joins TRBV9 to TRBJ1-1; D is uncertain. The CDR3 is 14 amino acids. V was pared by 0 bases and J by 1 base, with 7 bases between. Germline V lookup: CDR1 SGDLS, CDR2 YYNGEE.

This clone has only a few counts. The chain joins TRBV6-2 or TRBV6-3 to TRBJ2-7, with D tentatively TRBD2 (6 bases). Germline CDR1 is MNHEY and CDR2 is SVGEGT. This CDR3 has 11 amino acids. V gave up 6 bases and J gave up 10 bases, with 13 bases separating them. In DNA, the CDR3 is TGTGCCAGCAGCCACACTAGCATACAGTACTTC. It encodes CASSHTSIQYF.

In this sample, this clone turned up a few times. The chain recombines TRBV5-4 with TRBJ2-1; D is possibly TRBD1 (5 bases). CDR3 length equals 16 residues. Trimming pared 4 bases from V and 2 bases from J, leaving 16 bases between. Per germline, CDR1 SGHNT and CDR2 YYREEE (reference sequence). CDR3 DNA: TGTGCCAGCAGCAAGGACATGGAGAGAGCCTACAATGAGCAGTTCTTC. This encodes CASSKDMERAYNEQFF.

The chain is built from TRBV7-9 and TRBJ1-4; D may be TRBD1 (6 bases). This CDR3 is built from 14 residues. The V and J ends lost 5 bases and 5 bases respectively, with 12 bases between them. CDR1 is SEHNR and CDR2 is FQNEAQ in the germline V gene (reference sequence). The CDR3 spells CASSAGQSNEKLFF. The CDR3 DNA follows: TGTGCCAGCAGCGCCGGACAGAGCAATGAAAAACTGTTTTTT.

The V call is TRBV24-1, the J call TRBJ2-5; 7 bases align to TRBD2. This CDR3 region has 16 residues. V lost 9 bases and J lost 3; bases outside the gene matches: 15. Germline CDR1 KGHDR, CDR2 SFDVKD. CDR3: CATAMGRGLAEETQYF. CDR3 DNA: TGTGCCACCGCTATGGGGAGGGGTCTAGCAGAAGAGACCCAGTACTTC.

The genes are TRBV19 and TRBJ2-1, with 9 bases fitting TRBD1. Germline V gene lookup returns CDR1 LNHDA and CDR2 SQIVND (reference sequence). With 5 bases clipped from V and 2 bases from J, the junction kept 7 bases outside the gene matches. The CDR3 is made up of 16 amino acids. The DNA of the CDR3 is TGTGCCAGTAGTCTCCGAAGACAGGGGGCCTACAATGAGCAGTTCTTC. Protein: CASSLRRQGAYNEQFF.

The V and J genes are TRBV24-1 and TRBJ1-6; 7 bases agree with TRBD1. With V trimmed by 6 bases and J by 9 bases, 4 bases remained unmatched. This CDR3 is built from 13 residues. Germline assignment: CDR1 KGHDR and CDR2 SFDVKD. Written as DNA, the CDR3 is TGTGCCACCAGTCGGACAGGTTTTTCACCCCTCCACTTT. It translates to CATSRTGFSPLHF.

V is TRBV24-1 and J is TRBJ2-1; D might be TRBD2 (6 bases). V lost 0 bases to trimming and J lost 4 bases, with 24 bases between them. This CDR3 has 20 amino acids. Germline V gene lookup returns CDR1 KGHDR and CDR2 SFDVKD. CDR3: CATSDLRAEGALRSYNEQFF. The CDR3 DNA reads TGTGCCACCAGTGATTTGCGAGCGGAGGGAGCTCTTCGGTCGTACAATGAGCAGTTCTTC.

The genes are TRBV11-1 and TRBJ1-1, with a tentative D call TRBD1 (6 bases). The CDR3 has 14 amino acids. Germline V gene lookup returns CDR1 SGHAT and CDR2 FQDESV (reference sequence). V lost 4 bases and J lost 1, with 10 bases in between. The CDR3 is CASSWTDKNTEAFF. CDR3 bases: TGTGCCAGCAGCTGGACAGATAAGAACACTGAAGCTTTCTTT.

This clone was seen a handful of times. The gene calls are TRBV28 and TRBJ1-2; D remains unclear. V gave up 6 bases and J gave up 4 bases, with 12 bases separating them. Germline loops: CDR1 MDHEN, CDR2 SYDVKM. The CDR3 is 13 amino acids. The CDR3 nucleotides are TGTGCCAGCAGCCCCGGGTCAACCTATGGCTACACCTTC. Amino acids: CASSPGSTYGYTF.

Only one count was recorded for this clone. The chain joins TRBV30 to TRBJ2-7, with 12 positions matching TRBD1. Trimming removed 8 bases from V and 3 bases from J; junction bases left unmatched: 5. CDR1 GTSNPN and CDR2 SVGIG come from the germline V gene (reference sequence). The CDR3 runs to 13 residues. The CDR3 region has the DNA TGTGCCGGGACAGGGGGCAGGGGCTACGAGCAGTACTTC. As protein: CAGTGGRGYEQYF.

This chain connects TRBV7-3 to TRBJ1-1, with D possibly matching TRBD1 (6 bases). Trimming left V 5 bases short and J 4 bases short, with 14 bases between. The CDR3 loop spans 14 amino acids. Germline values: CDR1 SGHTA, CDR2 FQGTGA. This chain's CDR3 is CASSAHRDTTEAFF. As DNA, the CDR3 is TGTGCCAGCAGCGCCCACAGGGATACCACTGAAGCTTTCTTT.

The genes are TRBV27 and TRBJ1-6; D ambiguous. The CDR3 loop spans 16 amino acids. Trimming cost V 5 bases and J 0 bases, with 11 bases left between them. Germline CDR1 and CDR2: MNHEY and SMNVEV (reference sequence). CDR3: CASSPSGVSYNSPLHF. CDR3 DNA sequence: TGTGCCAGCAGTCCCTCAGGTGTCTCCTATAATTCACCCCTCCACTTT.

The chain couples TRBV6-2 or TRBV6-3 to TRBJ2-7; TRBD2 agrees at 10 bases. The length of the CDR3 is 14 residues. Unmatched junction bases numbered 3, after V lost 5 bases and J lost 2 bases. CDR1 is MNHEY and CDR2 is SVGEGT in the germline V gene. CDR3 in amino acids: CASSQREGPYEQYF. The DNA of the CDR3 is TGTGCCAGCAGTCAGCGGGAGGGCCCCTACGAGCAGTACTTC.

This clone was seen a single time. This sequence joins TRBV24-1 and TRBJ2-7; D is possibly TRBD1 (6 bases). Germline CDR1 and CDR2: KGHDR and SFDVKD. CDR3 length: 13 residues. The germline V and J ends were trimmed by 3 bases and 3 bases, with 8 bases remaining between them. CDR3 region: CATSDKDSYEQYF. The DNA of the CDR3 is TGTGCCACCAGTGATAAGGACAGCTACGAGCAGTACTTC.